This passage covers 15 T cell receptor beta chains from one sample sequenced in a study of vaccination and CD4 T cells after COVID-19. Which antigens these TCRs recognize remains unknown. Researchers used the Oncomine TCR Beta short-read assay to sequence DNA from cultured CD4+ T cells. TCRdb independently ran MiXCR on the PCR reads; one entry per CDR3 protein. The data show 6,600 or so distinct CDR3 sequences, around 50% seen once. The treatment was: approximately 9-day PBMC culture with coronavirus spike peptide pools or control peptides (ViraFEST assay). Sequencing used CD4+ T cells from blood, cultured in vitro. The receptors come from a human donor who had recovered from COVID-19.

Only a few counts were recorded for this clonotype. The chain carries TRBV6-5 and TRBJ2-5; D assignment may be TRBD1 or TRBD2 (5 bases each). Germline CDR1 reads MNHEY; CDR2 reads SVGAGI. The CDR3 sequence is 15 residues long. Trimming cost V 1 base and J 4 bases, with 13 bases left between them. Here the CDR3 DNA reads TGTGCCAGCAGTTACTTTGCAGGGCGGGTAGAGACCCAGTACTTC. Amino acids: CASSYFAGRVETQYF.

The chain carries TRBV6-5 and TRBJ1-6, with 10 bases lining up with TRBD1. CDR3 length: 16 amino acids. Germline V gene data show CDR1 as MNHEY and CDR2 as SVGAGI. The V gene end was trimmed by 2 bases and the J gene end by 10 bases; junction bases not matched to a gene: 8. This CDR3 reads CASSYPEGQGYSPLHF. CDR3 nucleotide sequence: TGTGCCAGCAGTTACCCTGAGGGACAGGGGTACTCACCCCTCCACTTT.

By proportion, this clonotype is medium-sized (0.01 to 0.1%). The rearrangement joins TRBV18 to TRBJ1-6, with a possible D match to TRBD1 (5 bases). The CDR3 consists of 17 residues. Between the trimmed V and J ends, which lost 2 bases and 10 bases, there was a span of 21 bases. Germline CDR1 reads KGHSH; CDR2 reads LQKENI. As DNA, the CDR3 is TGTGCCAGCTCACCAAGGAGTTTGGGGACGTCGGGCTCACCCCTCCACTTT. Its translation is CASSPRSLGTSGSPLHF.

The rearrangement joins TRBV7-9 to TRBJ2-7; the match to TRBD2 covers 10 bases. The CDR3 is 16 residues long. Germline V lookup: CDR1 SEHNR, CDR2 FQNEAQ (reference sequence). V gave up 5 bases and J gave up 12 bases; unmatched junction bases: 19. CDR3 region: CASSLYGLADGETLYF. CDR3 sequence (DNA): TGTGCCAGCAGCCTCTATGGACTAGCGGACGGAGAGACCCTGTACTTC. Supplemented by reference TRBV7-9 and TRBJ2-7, the full variable domain reads DTGVSQNPRHKITKRGQNVTFRCDPISEHNRLYWYRQTLGQGPEFLTYFQNEAQLEKSRLLSDRFSAERPKGSFSTLEIQRTEQGDSAMYLCASSLYGLADGETLYFGPGTRLTVT.

In DNA form, the CDR3 reads TGTGCCACCAGCAGAGATCTGCCTGGAGGCGAGCAGTACTTC. Translating gives CATSRDLPGGEQYF. The chain is built from TRBV15 and TRBJ2-7; D perhaps matches TRBD2 (5 bases). The CDR3 totals 14 residues. Germline CDR1 and CDR2: LNHNV and YYDKDF (reference sequence). The V end lost 0 bases, the J end lost 6 bases, and 12 bases lay between the germline ends.

The chain employs TRBV10-3 and TRBJ2-5; 12 positions match TRBD1. The germline V gene has CDR1 ENHRY and CDR2 SYGVKD. After removal of 5 bases from V and 5 bases from J, the junction contained 6 bases not matched to a gene. The CDR3 is made up of 15 amino acids. CDR3 DNA: TGTGCCATCAGTATGGGACAGGGGGCCCTTGAGACCCAGTACTTC. Its translation is CAISMGQGALETQYF.

The gene calls are TRBV6-2 or TRBV6-3 and TRBJ1-1; weak D call: TRBD1 (5 bases). Trimming removed 3 bases from V and 0 bases from J, with 20 bases in between. There are 18 residues in the CDR3. Per germline, CDR1 MNHEY and CDR2 SVGEGT. In nucleotides, the CDR3 is TGTGCCAGCAGTTATTTGGCAGGGATCTTTCGTATGAACACTGAAGCTTTCTTT. This translates into CASSYLAGIFRMNTEAFF.

The V call is TRBV11-2, the J call TRBJ2-3; D gene ambiguous. Trimming left V 1 base short and J 3 bases short, with 5 bases between. Germline V gene sequence: CDR1 SGHAT, CDR2 FQNNGV. CDR3 length: 13 amino acids. The CDR3 coding sequence is TGTGCCAGCAGCTTAGGGATAACAGATACGCAGTATTTT. Protein: CASSLGITDTQYF.

CDR3 sequence: CASSHPSYGYTF. The CDR3 nucleotides are TGTGCCAGCAGCCACCCCTCGTATGGCTACACCTTC. The rearrangement links TRBV7-6 to TRBJ1-2; D uncertain. Germline loops: CDR1 SGHVS, CDR2 FNYEAQ. This CDR3 has 12 residues. Between the trimmed V and J ends, which lost 5 bases and 5 bases, there was a span of 9 bases.

The table lists this clonotype with a few counts. J is TRBJ1-5 and V is TRBV20-1; D gene ambiguous. CDR3 length equals 14 residues. The ends were cut back, 0 bases at V and 0 bases at J, with 6 bases in the middle. The V gene's germline CDR1 is DFQATT and CDR2 SNEGSKA (reference sequence). The CDR3 DNA follows: TGCAGTGCTAGAGATCAGGCTAGCAATCAGCCCCAGCATTTT. This translates into CSARDQASNQPQHF.

J is TRBJ2-3 and V is TRBV30; TRBD2 matches at 9 bases. CDR3 length equals 14 residues. CDR1 and CDR2 (germline): GTSNPN, SVGIG (reference sequence). The ends lost 4 bases at V and 1 base at J; junction bases unmatched: 3. DNA for the CDR3: TGTGCCTGGACGCGGACTAGCGGCACAGATACGCAGTATTTT. It is translated as CAWTRTSGTDTQYF.

The genes are TRBV6-5 and TRBJ2-7; no clear D. Between the trimmed V and J ends, which lost 0 bases and 5 bases, there was a span of 11 bases. The CDR3 loop spans 14 amino acids. The V gene's germline CDR1 is MNHEY and CDR2 SVGAGI. The CDR3 DNA reads as TGTGCCAGCAGTTACTCGCTTCAGGACCACGAGCAGTACTTC. This codes for CASSYSLQDHEQYF.

V is TRBV24-1 and J is TRBJ2-1, with no clear D. The V gene lost 9 bases and the J gene lost 6 bases, with 8 bases spanning the gap. CDR1 and CDR2 (germline): KGHDR, SFDVKD. The CDR3 consists of 11 residues. DNA for the CDR3: TGTGCCACCGCTGCCTTCAATGAGCAGTTCTTC. It specifies CATAAFNEQFF.

The gene calls are TRBV20-1 and TRBJ2-1; 9 bases match TRBD2. The CDR3 runs 14 residues. Trimming removed 5 bases from V and 3 bases from J; junction bases left unmatched: 5. In germline, CDR1 is DFQATT, CDR2 SNEGSKA (reference sequence). CDR3 nucleotide sequence: TGCAGTGCTGCCAGCGGGGGGAGCTACAATGAGCAGTTCTTC. It specifies CSAASGGSYNEQFF.

In this sample, this clonotype turned up once. The chain links TRBV28 to TRBJ2-7, with 9 nucleotides matching TRBD1. In germline, CDR1 is MDHEN, CDR2 SYDVKM. The CDR3 contains 15 residues. Trimming at V came to 6 bases and at J to 7 bases, leaving 13 bases not matched to a gene. The CDR3 loop reads CASSPPGTGRYEQYF. The CDR3 DNA sequence: TGTGCCAGCAGCCCTCCCGGGACAGGGCGATATGAGCAGTACTTC.